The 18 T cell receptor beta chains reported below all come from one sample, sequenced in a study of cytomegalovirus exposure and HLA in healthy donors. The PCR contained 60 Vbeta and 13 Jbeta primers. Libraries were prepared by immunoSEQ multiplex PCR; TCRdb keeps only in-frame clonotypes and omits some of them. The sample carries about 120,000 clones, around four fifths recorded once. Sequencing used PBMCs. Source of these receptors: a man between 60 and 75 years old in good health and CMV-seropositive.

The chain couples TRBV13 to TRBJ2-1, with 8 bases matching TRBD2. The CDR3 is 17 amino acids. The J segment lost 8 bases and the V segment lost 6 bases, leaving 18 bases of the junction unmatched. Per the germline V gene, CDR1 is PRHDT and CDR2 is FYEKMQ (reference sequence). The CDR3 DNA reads TGTGCCAGCAGGAAGCGGGAGACCTTTTTTAGTGTCTATGAGCAGTTCTTC. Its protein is CASRKRETFFSVYEQFF.

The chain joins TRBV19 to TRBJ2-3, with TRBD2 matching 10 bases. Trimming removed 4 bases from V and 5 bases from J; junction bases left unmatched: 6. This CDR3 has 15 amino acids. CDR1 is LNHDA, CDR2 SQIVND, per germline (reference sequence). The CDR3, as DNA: TGTGCCAGTAGTAAACTAGCGGGAATGGTAGATACGCAGTATTTT. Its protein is CASSKLAGMVDTQYF.

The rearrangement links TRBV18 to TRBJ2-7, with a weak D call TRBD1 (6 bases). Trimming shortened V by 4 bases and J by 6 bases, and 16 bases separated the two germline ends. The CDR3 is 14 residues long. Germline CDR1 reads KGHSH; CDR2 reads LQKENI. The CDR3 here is CASSLGTTRSEQYF. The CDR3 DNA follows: TGTGCCAGCTCACTCGGGACAACCAGAAGCGAGCAGTACTTC.

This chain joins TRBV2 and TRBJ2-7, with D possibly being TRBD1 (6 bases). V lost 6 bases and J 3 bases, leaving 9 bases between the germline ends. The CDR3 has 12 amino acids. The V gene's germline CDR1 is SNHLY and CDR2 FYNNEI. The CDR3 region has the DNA TGTGCCAGCAGAAGACAGGACTACGAGCAGTACTTC. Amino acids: CASRRQDYEQYF.

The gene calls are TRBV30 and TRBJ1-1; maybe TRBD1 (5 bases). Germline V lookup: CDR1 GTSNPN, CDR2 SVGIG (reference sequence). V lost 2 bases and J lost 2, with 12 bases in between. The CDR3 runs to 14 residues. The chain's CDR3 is CAWSIPGGNTEAFF. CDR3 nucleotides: TGTGCCTGGAGTATCCCCGGGGGTAACACTGAAGCTTTCTTT.

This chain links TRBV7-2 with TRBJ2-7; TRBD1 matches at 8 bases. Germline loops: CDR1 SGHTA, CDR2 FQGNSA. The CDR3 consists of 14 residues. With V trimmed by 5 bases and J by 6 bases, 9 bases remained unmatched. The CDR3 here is CASSRQGTSPEQYF. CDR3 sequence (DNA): TGTGCCAGCAGCCGACAGGGGACCTCACCCGAGCAGTACTTC.

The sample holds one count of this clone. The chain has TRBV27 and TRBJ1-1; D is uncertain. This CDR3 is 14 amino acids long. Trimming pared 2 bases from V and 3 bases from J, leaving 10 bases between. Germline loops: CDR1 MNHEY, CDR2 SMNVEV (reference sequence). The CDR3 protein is CASSLPGVDTEAFF. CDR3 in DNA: TGTGCCAGCAGTTTACCCGGGGTGGACACTGAAGCTTTCTTT.

CDR3 in amino acids: CASSPERGNQPQHF. CDR3 sequence (DNA): TGTGCCAGCAGTCCTGAGAGGGGGAACCAGCCCCAGCATTTT. The chain is built from TRBV2 and TRBJ1-5; possible D gene TRBD1, 6 bases. Trimming pared 5 bases from V and 7 bases from J, leaving 15 bases between. The CDR3 extends over 14 amino acids. Per the germline V gene, CDR1 is SNHLY and CDR2 is FYNNEI.

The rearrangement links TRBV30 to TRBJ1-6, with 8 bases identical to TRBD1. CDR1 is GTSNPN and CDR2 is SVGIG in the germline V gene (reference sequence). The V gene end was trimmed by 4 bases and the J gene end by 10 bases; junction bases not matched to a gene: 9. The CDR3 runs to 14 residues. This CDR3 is CAWTGGGFRSPLHF. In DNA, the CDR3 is TGTGCCTGGACAGGGGGCGGATTCCGGTCACCCCTCCACTTT.

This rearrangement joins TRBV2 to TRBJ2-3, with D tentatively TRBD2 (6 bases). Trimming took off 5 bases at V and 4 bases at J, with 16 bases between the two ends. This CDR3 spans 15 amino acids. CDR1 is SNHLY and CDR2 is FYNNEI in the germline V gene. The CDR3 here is CASSIGGKSADTQYF. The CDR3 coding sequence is TGTGCCAGCAGTATAGGCGGGAAGAGTGCAGATACGCAGTATTTT.

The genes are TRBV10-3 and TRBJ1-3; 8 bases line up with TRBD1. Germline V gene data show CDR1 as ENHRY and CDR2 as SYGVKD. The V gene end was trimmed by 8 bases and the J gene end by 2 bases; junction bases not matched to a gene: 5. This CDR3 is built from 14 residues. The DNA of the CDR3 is TGTGCCATCCATGGACAGGGAACTGGAAACACCATATATTTT. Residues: CAIHGQGTGNTIYF.

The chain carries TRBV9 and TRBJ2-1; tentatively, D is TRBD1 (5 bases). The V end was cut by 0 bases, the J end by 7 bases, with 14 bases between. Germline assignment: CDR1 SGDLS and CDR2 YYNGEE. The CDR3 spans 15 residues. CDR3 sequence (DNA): TGTGCCAGCAGCGTAGGGAACAGGCCGAGAAATGAGCAGTTCTTC. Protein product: CASSVGNRPRNEQFF.

The CDR3 reads CATSRDQGRAGQHF. Here the CDR3 DNA reads TGTGCCACCAGCAGAGATCAGGGGCGGGCCGGCCAGCATTTT. The rearrangement uses TRBV15 and TRBJ1-5; tentatively, D is TRBD1 (6 bases). The V gene lost 0 bases and the J gene lost 12 bases, with 15 bases spanning the gap. Germline V gene data show CDR1 as LNHNV and CDR2 as YYDKDF (reference sequence). The length of the CDR3 is 14 residues.

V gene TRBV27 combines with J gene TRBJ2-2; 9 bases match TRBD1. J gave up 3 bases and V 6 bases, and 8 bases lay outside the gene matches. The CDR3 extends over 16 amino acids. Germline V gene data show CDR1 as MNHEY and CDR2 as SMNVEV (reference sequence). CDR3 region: CASSTPRQGDTGELFF. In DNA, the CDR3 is TGTGCCAGCAGCACCCCAAGACAGGGGGACACCGGGGAGCTGTTTTTT.

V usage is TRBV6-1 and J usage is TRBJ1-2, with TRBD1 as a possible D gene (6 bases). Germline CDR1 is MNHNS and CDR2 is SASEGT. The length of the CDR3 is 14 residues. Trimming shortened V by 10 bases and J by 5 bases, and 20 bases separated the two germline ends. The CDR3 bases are TGTGCCACCACGGGGGGCCTATTCGGGTATGGCTACACCTTC. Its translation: CATTGGLFGYGYTF.

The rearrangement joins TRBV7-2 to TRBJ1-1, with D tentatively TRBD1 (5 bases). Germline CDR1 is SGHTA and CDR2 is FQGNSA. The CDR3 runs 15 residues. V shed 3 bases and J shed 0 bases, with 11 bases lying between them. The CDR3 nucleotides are TGTGCCAGCAGCTTTATCGGGGGTATGAACACTGAAGCTTTCTTT. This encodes CASSFIGGMNTEAFF.

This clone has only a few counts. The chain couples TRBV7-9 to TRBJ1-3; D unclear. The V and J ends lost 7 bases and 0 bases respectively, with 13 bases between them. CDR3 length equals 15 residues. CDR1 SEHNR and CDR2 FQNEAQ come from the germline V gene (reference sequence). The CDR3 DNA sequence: TGTGCCAGCACCCCTAACCCGCTCTCTGGAAACACCATATATTTT. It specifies CASTPNPLSGNTIYF.

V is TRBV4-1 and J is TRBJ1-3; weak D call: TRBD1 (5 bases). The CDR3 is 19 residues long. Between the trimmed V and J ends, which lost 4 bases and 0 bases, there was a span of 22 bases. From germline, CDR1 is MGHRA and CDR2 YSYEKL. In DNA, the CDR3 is TGCGCCAGCAGCCCAGGTAGACAGCGTCGGTTCAACTCTGGAAACACCATATATTTT. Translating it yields CASSPGRQRRFNSGNTIYF.